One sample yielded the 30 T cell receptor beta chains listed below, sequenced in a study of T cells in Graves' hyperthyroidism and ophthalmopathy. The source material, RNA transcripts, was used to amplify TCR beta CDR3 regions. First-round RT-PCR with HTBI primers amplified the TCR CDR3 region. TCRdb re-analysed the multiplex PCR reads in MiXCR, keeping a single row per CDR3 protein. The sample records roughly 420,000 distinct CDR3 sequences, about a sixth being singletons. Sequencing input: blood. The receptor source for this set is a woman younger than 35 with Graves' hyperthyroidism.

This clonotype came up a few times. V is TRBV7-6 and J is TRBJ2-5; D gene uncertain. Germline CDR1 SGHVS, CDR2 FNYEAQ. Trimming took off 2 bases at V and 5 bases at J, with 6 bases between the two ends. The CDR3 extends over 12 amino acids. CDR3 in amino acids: CASSLFLETQYF. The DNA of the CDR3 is TGTGCCAGCAGCTTATTCTTGGAGACCCAGTACTTC.

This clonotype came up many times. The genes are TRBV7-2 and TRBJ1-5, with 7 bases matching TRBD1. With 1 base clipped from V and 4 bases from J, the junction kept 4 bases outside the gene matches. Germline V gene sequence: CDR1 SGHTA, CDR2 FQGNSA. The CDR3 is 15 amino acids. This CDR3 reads CASSLEGGQNQPQHF. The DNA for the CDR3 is TGTGCCAGCAGCTTAGAAGGGGGACAGAATCAGCCCCAGCATTTT.

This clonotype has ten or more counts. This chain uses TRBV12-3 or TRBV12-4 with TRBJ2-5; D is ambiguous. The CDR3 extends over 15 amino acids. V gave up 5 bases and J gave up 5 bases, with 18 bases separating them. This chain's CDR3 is CASSPTSSAGETQYF. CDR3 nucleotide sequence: TGTGCCAGCAGTCCCACGTCTTCAGCTGGGGAGACCCAGTACTTC.

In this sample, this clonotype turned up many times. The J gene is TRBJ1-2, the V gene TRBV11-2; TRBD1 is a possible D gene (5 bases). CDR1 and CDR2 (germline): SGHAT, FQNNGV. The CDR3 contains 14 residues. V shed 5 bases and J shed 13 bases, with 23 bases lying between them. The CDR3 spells CASSPLTGYRDATF. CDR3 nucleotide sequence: TGTGCCAGCAGCCCATTAACGGGGTATCGGGACGCCACCTTC.

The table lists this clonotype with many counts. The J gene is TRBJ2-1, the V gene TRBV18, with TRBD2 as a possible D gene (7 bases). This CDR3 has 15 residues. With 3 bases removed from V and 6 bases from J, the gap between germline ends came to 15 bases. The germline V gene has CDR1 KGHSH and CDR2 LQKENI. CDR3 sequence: CASSPGGQQANEQFF. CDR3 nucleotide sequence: TGTGCCAGCTCACCGGGGGGGCAACAAGCCAATGAGCAGTTCTTC.

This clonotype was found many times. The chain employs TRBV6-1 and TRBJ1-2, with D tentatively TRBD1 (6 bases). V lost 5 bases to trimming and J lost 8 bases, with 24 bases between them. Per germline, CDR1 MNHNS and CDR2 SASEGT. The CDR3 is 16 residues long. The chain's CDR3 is CASSSTGTPYERGYTF. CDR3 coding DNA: TGTGCCAGCAGTTCCACGGGGACACCCTATGAAAGGGGCTACACCTTC.

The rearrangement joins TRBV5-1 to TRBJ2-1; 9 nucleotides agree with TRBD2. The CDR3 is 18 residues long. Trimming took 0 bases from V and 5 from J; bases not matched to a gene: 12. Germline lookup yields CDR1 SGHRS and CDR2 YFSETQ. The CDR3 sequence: CASSLGLAGLDTNNEQFF. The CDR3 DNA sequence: TGCGCCAGCAGCTTGGGGCTAGCGGGGTTAGATACCAACAATGAGCAGTTCTTC.

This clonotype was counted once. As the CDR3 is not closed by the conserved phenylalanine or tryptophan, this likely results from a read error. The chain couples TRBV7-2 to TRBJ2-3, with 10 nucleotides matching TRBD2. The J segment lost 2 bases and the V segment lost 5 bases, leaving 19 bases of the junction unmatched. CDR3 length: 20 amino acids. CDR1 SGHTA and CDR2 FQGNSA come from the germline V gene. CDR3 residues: CASSPLLRGSGGPYTDTQYS. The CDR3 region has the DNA TGTGCCAGCAGCCCTCTCCTTAGGGGTAGCGGGGGGCCTTACACAGATACGCAGTATTCT.

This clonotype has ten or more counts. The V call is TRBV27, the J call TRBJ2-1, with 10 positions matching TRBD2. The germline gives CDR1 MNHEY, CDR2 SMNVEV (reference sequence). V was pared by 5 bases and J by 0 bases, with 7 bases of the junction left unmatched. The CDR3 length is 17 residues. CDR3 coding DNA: TGTGCCAGCAGTCCGAGACTAGCGGGCAGCTCCTACAATGAGCAGTTCTTC. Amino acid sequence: CASSPRLAGSSYNEQFF.

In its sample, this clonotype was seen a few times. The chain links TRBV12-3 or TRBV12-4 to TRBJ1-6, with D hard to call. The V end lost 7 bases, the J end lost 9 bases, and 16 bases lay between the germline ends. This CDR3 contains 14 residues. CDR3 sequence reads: CASNPTGVFSPLHF. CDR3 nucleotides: TGTGCCAGCAACCCGACCGGAGTGTTTTCACCCCTCCACTTT.

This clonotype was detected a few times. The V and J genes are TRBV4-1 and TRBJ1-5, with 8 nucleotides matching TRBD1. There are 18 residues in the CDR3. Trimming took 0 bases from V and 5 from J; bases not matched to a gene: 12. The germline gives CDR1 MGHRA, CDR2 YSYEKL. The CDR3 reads CASSQEGQVFPGDQPQHF. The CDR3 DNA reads TGCGCCAGCAGCCAAGAGGGACAGGTTTTTCCAGGAGATCAGCCCCAGCATTTT.

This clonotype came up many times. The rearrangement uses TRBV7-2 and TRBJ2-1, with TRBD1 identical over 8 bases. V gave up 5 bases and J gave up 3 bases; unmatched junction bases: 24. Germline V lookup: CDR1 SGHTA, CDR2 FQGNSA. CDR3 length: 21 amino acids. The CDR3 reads CASSVADSGTGPDLYYNEQFF. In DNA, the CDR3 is TGTGCCAGCAGCGTTGCAGATTCGGGGACAGGACCTGATCTTTACTACAATGAGCAGTTCTTC.

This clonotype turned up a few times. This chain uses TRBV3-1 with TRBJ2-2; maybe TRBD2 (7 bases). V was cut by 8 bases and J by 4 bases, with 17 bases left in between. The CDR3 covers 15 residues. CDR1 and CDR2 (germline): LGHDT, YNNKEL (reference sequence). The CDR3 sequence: CASGGGRQITGELFF. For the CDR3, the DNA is TGTGCCAGCGGGGGGGGGCGTCAAATCACCGGGGAGCTGTTTTTT. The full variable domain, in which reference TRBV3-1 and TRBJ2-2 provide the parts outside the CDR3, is DTAVSQTPKYLVTQMGNDKSIKCEQNLGHDTMYWYKQDSKKFLKIMFSYNNKELIINETVPNRFSPKSPDKAHLNLHINSLELGDSAVYFCASGGGRQITGELFFGEGSRLTVL.

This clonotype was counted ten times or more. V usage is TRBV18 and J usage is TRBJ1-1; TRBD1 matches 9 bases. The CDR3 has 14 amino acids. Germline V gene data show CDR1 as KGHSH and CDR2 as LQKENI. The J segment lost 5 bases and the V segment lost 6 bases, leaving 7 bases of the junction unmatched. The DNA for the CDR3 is TGTGCCAGCTCTCGGACAGGGGATTGGACTGAAGCTTTCTTT. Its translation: CASSRTGDWTEAFF.

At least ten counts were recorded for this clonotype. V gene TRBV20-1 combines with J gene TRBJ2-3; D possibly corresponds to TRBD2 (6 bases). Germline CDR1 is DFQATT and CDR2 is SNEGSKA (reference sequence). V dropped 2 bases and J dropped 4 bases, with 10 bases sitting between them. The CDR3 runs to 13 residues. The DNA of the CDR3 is TGCAGTGCTAGACTAGCGTTACCAGATACGCAGTATTTT. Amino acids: CSARLALPDTQYF.

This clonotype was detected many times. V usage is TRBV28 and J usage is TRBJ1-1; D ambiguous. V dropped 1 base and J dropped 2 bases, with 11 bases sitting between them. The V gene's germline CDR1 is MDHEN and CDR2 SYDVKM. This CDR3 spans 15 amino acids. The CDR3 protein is CASSLFGPSNTEAFF. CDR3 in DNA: TGTGCCAGCAGTTTATTCGGGCCGAGCAACACTGAAGCTTTCTTT.

CDR3 bases: TGCAGTGCTGAGGCCCTAGCAGGACGGGATAGCGAAAAACTGTTTTTT. This encodes CSAEALAGRDSEKLFF. The chain carries TRBV20-1 and TRBJ1-4; D gene unclear. The length of the CDR3 is 16 residues. Germline loops: CDR1 DFQATT, CDR2 SNEGSKA (reference sequence). V lost 5 bases to trimming and J lost 8 bases, with 24 bases between them.

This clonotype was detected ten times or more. The CDR3 is CASSPSSYGYTF. The CDR3 bases are TGTGCCAGCAGCCCAAGCAGCTATGGCTACACCTTC. The rearrangement links TRBV6-1 to TRBJ1-2; D not resolved. CDR1 and CDR2 (germline): MNHNS, SASEGT. The CDR3 consists of 12 residues. V was shortened by 6 bases and J by 4 bases, with 9 bases between the two germline ends.

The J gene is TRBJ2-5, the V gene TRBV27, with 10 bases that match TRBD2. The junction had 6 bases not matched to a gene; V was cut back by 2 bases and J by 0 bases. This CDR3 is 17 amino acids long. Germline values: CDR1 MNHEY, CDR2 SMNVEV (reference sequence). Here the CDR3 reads CASSLEQLAGNQETQYF. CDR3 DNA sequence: TGTGCCAGCAGTTTAGAGCAACTAGCGGGGAACCAAGAGACCCAGTACTTC.

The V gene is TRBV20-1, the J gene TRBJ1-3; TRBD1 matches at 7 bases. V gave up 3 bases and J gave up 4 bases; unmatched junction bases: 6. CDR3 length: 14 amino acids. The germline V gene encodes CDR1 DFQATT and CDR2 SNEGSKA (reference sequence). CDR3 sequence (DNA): TGCAGTGCTAGTAGGACAGGACCGGGAAACACCATATATTTT. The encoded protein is CSASRTGPGNTIYF.

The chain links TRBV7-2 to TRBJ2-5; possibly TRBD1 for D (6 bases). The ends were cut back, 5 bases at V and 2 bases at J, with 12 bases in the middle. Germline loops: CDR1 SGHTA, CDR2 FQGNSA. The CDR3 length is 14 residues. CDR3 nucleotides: TGTGCCAGCAGCCACTGGACAGAACAAGAGACCCAGTACTTC. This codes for CASSHWTEQETQYF.

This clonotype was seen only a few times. The CDR3 loop reads CSVDPTGRATGYTF. Written as DNA, the CDR3 is TGCAGCGTTGATCCGACAGGGAGGGCAACTGGCTACACCTTC. This chain links TRBV29-1 with TRBJ1-2; 7 nucleotides align to TRBD1. With V trimmed by 3 bases and J by 7 bases, 11 bases remained unmatched. This CDR3 region has 14 residues. The germline V gene has CDR1 SQVTM and CDR2 ANQGSEA.

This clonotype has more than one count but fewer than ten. CDR3 sequence (DNA): TGTGCCAGCAGTACGGGACTTCACAATGAGCAGTTCTTC. It yields the protein CASSTGLHNEQFF. The rearrangement joins TRBV6-4 to TRBJ2-1; D possibly corresponds to TRBD2 (6 bases). Looked up from germline, CDR1 is MRHNA and CDR2 is SNTAGT. Between the trimmed V and J ends, which lost 5 bases and 5 bases, there was a span of 10 bases. The CDR3 is 13 amino acids.

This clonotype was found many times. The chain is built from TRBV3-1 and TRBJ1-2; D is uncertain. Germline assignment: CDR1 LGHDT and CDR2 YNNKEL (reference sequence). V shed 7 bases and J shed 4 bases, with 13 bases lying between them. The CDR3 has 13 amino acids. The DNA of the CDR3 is TGTGCCAGCACCTCGGTGGAGGGCTATGGCTACACCTTC. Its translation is CASTSVEGYGYTF.

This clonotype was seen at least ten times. CDR3 region: CASSADSLEQYF. CDR3 sequence (DNA): TGTGCCAGCAGCGCAGACAGTCTCGAGCAGTACTTC. The rearrangement uses TRBV11-3 and TRBJ2-7; D may be TRBD1 (5 bases). V lost 5 bases, J lost 6 bases, and 11 bases lay in between. The germline gives CDR1 SGHNT, CDR2 YENEEA. The CDR3 contains 12 residues.

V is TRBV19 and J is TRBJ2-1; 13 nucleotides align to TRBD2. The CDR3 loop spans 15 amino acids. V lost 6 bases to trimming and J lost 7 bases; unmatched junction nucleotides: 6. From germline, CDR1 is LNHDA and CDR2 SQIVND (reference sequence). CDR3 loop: CASRIGTSGTNEQFF. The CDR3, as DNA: TGTGCCAGTAGGATCGGGACTAGCGGGACTAATGAGCAGTTCTTC.

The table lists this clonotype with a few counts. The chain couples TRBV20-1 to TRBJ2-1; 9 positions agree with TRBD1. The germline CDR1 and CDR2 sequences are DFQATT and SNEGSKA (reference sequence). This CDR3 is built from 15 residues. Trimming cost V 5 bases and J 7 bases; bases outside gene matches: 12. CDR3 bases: TGCAGTGCTGATGGTGCGGGACAGGGTCGAAATGAGCAGTTCTTC. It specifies CSADGAGQGRNEQFF.

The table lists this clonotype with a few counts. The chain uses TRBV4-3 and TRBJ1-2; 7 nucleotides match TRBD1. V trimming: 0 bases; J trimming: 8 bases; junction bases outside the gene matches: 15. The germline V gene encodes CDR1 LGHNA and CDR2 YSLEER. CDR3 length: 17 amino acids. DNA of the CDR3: TGCGCCAGCAGCCAAGATGTAGGGGGCGCCTTAGGAGGGGGCTACACCTTC. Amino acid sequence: CASSQDVGGALGGGYTF.

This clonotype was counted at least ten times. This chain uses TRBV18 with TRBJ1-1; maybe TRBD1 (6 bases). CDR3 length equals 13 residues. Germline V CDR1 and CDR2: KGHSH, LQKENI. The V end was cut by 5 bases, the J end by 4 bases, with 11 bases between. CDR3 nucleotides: TGTGCCAGCTCAGGGGGCAGTCGCACTGAAGCTTTCTTT. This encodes CASSGGSRTEAFF.

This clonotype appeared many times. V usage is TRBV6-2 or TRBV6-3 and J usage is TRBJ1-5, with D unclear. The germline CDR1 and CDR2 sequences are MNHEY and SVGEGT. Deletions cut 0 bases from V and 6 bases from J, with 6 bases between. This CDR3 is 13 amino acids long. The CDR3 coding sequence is TGTGCCAGCAGTTACTCAGGCCTTCAGCCCCAGCATTTT. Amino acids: CASSYSGLQPQHF.